A selection of T cell receptor beta chains follows, all from one sample in a study of cytomegalovirus exposure and HLA in healthy donors. Libraries were prepared by immunoSEQ multiplex PCR; TCRdb keeps only in-frame clonotypes and omits some of them. The repertoire holds 150,000 to 200,000 clones, 80% to 85% seen once, with 1.5% to 2% in the top ten. Sequencing was carried out using PBMCs. The receptors derive from a young woman in good health and CMV-seronegative. Both conserved end residues are part of each CDR3.

V	J	CDR3
TRBV7-9	TRBJ1-4	CASSPGGATNEKLFF
TRBV7-8	TRBJ2-5	CASSLKRGEGTSVGRLQETQYF
TRBV7-9	TRBJ2-2	CSSSLQGKNTGELFF
TRBV14	TRBJ2-5	CASSQFAGLAVETQYF
TRBV5-4	TRBJ2-2	CASSLWAGVDTGELFF
TRBV4-1	TRBJ2-7	CASSQDQGSYEQYF
TRBV7-2	TRBJ2-1	CASSLAGRAGPEQFF
TRBV6-1	TRBJ2-1	CASTTGTGGYNEQFF
TRBV7-9	TRBJ1-2	CASSYQTGRINYGYTF
TRBV7-9	TRBJ1-1	CASQRGIEAFF
TRBV2	TRBJ1-2	CASTRQGEEGYTF
TRBV10-3	TRBJ2-1	CAISETGSPYNEQFF
TRBV2	TRBJ1-2	CASSAGGRYYGYTF
TRBV11-2	TRBJ1-2	CASSKETDREWGYTF
TRBV10-3	TRBJ1-3	CATRDGISSGNTIYF
TRBV13	TRBJ2-3	CASSLRPGVRLHPTDTQYF
TRBV25-1	TRBJ1-3	CASSDPGHLYSGNTIYF
TRBV7-9	TRBJ2-1	CASSPYGGQGMHEQFF
TRBV29-1	TRBJ2-1	CSVEVGGLYNEQFF
TRBV4-3	TRBJ2-7	CASSQDWGRERAYEQYF
TRBV6-5	TRBJ1-1	CASSYDSTNTEAFF
TRBV5-1	TRBJ2-5	CASSLDGDQETQYF